These 21 T cell receptor beta chains originate from one sample sequenced in a study of cytomegalovirus exposure and HLA in healthy donors. The data were produced by immunoSEQ multiplex PCR, yet TCRdb's version contains in-frame clones alone and is incomplete. The sample gives roughly 180,000 clones, 84% of which show up once; around 6.7% is in the top ten. The specimen was PBMCs. The source of these receptors is a man younger than 35 in good health and CMV-seropositive.

The V call is TRBV2, the J call TRBJ2-4, with 7 positions matching TRBD2. Germline V gives CDR1 SNHLY, CDR2 FYNNEI. The CDR3 consists of 14 residues. Losses at the gene ends were 8 bases for V and 6 bases for J; bases not matched to a gene: 10. The chain's CDR3 is CASGGGSGRNIQYF. Here the CDR3 DNA reads TGTGCCAGCGGGGGGGGAAGCGGAAGAAACATTCAGTACTTC.

The V and J genes are TRBV5-4 and TRBJ2-7; unclear D gene. The germline V and J ends were trimmed by 4 bases and 3 bases, with 8 bases remaining between them. The CDR3 length is 12 residues. Germline V lookup: CDR1 SGHNT, CDR2 YYREEE (reference sequence). The chain's CDR3 is CASSLDIYEQYF. The DNA for the CDR3 is TGTGCCAGCAGCCTCGACATCTACGAGCAGTACTTC.

The chain combines TRBV28 with TRBJ1-4; 8 bases fit TRBD1. The V segment lost 6 bases and the J segment 8 bases; nucleotides outside the gene matches: 5. The CDR3 has 13 residues. Germline V gives CDR1 MDHEN, CDR2 SYDVKM. The CDR3 reads CASRTGGREKLFF. CDR3 sequence (DNA): TGTGCCAGCAGAACAGGGGGGAGAGAAAAACTGTTTTTT.

The DNA of the CDR3 is TGTGCCAGCAGCGTCGGGAGGACCTCCTACAATGAGCAGTTCTTC. Encoded protein: CASSVGRTSYNEQFF. The chain carries TRBV2 and TRBJ2-1, with 7 positions matching TRBD2. This CDR3 is built from 15 residues. V lost 6 bases and J lost 0; bases outside the gene matches: 5. CDR1 SNHLY and CDR2 FYNNEI come from the germline V gene.

This chain uses TRBV2 with TRBJ2-3; weak D call: TRBD2 (6 bases). This CDR3 region has 15 residues. Germline-derived CDR1 and CDR2 are SNHLY and FYNNEI. V gave up 5 bases and J gave up 6 bases, with 18 bases separating them. This CDR3 is CASSPLGGEWDTQYF. CDR3 nucleotide sequence: TGTGCCAGCAGTCCCCTGGGCGGGGAATGGGATACGCAGTATTTT.

This clone has only one observation. V usage is TRBV30 and J usage is TRBJ1-1, with D perhaps TRBD1 (5 bases). The V end lost 8 bases, the J end lost 1 base, and 14 bases lay between the germline ends. The germline V gene has CDR1 GTSNPN and CDR2 SVGIG (reference sequence). This CDR3 contains 13 residues. CDR3 region: CAGWTPENTEAFF. Here the CDR3 DNA reads TGTGCCGGGTGGACACCCGAGAACACTGAAGCTTTCTTT.

The chain couples TRBV7-2 to TRBJ1-2; D is uncertain. Trimming took off 7 bases at V and 2 bases at J, with 11 bases between the two ends. The V gene's germline CDR1 is SGHTA and CDR2 FQGNSA. The CDR3 runs to 13 residues. The CDR3 coding sequence is TGTGCCAGCACTTCAAGTAGAAACTATGGCTACACCTTC. Translating it yields CASTSSRNYGYTF.

The V gene is TRBV5-1, the J gene TRBJ2-2; TRBD2 aligns across 11 bases. The junction had 2 bases not matched to a gene; V was cut back by 1 base and J by 6 bases. The CDR3 has 15 residues. CDR1 is SGHRS and CDR2 is YFSETQ in the germline V gene. CDR3 nucleotide sequence: TGCGCCAGCAGCTTGATGACTAGCGGGGCCGGGGAGCTGTTTTTT. Its protein is CASSLMTSGAGELFF.

This clone was seen a few times. The gene calls are TRBV7-2 and TRBJ2-7; 9 bases are a match to TRBD2. Germline trimming cut 5 bases from V and 3 bases from J; bases unmatched to any gene: 5. Germline V gene data show CDR1 as SGHTA and CDR2 as FQGNSA. This CDR3 has 14 amino acids. DNA of the CDR3: TGTGCCAGCAGCCCCGCAGCGGGAGGCTACGAGCAGTACTTC. It is translated as CASSPAAGGYEQYF.

DNA of the CDR3: TGCAGCGCCGTCCCGGGACTAGCGGGAGGAGAGACCCAGTACTTC. Protein: CSAVPGLAGGETQYF. The chain joins TRBV29-1 to TRBJ2-5; 15 bases are a match to TRBD2. V was pared by 7 bases and J by 4 bases, with 7 bases of the junction left unmatched. The CDR3 sequence is 15 residues long. CDR1 is SQVTM, CDR2 ANQGSEA, per germline.

The V gene is TRBV28, the J gene TRBJ2-4; TRBD2 is a possible D gene (5 bases). Germline assignment: CDR1 MDHEN and CDR2 SYDVKM. V lost 10 bases, J lost 11 bases, and 15 bases lay in between. This CDR3 is built from 11 residues. The CDR3: CATGVQAFQYF. CDR3 bases: TGTGCCACCGGGGTCCAGGCGTTTCAGTACTTC.

V usage is TRBV5-6 and J usage is TRBJ1-2, with 7 bases that match TRBD1. Unmatched junction bases numbered 12, after V lost 7 bases and J lost 3 bases. Germline V gene lookup returns CDR1 SGHDT and CDR2 YYEEEE. The CDR3 length is 15 residues. CDR3 in DNA: TGTGCCAGCGCTCGTATAGGGGGCGTTGACTATGGCTACACCTTC. Its protein is CASARIGGVDYGYTF.

This chain connects TRBV11-2 to TRBJ2-3; D gene ambiguous. V gave up 1 base and J gave up 7 bases, with 6 bases separating them. Germline V lookup: CDR1 SGHAT, CDR2 FQNNGV. The CDR3 has 12 amino acids. The CDR3 DNA follows: TGTGCCAGCAGCTTAGCCCCAAATACGCAGTATTTT. Its protein is CASSLAPNTQYF. The full variable domain, in which reference TRBV11-2 and TRBJ2-3 provide the parts outside the CDR3, is EAGVAQSPRYKIIEKRQSVAFWCNPISGHATLYWYQQILGQGPKLLIQFQNNGVVDDSQLPKDRFSAERLKGVDSTLKIQPAKLEDSAVYLCASSLAPNTQYFGPGTRLTVL.

V usage is TRBV5-1 and J usage is TRBJ2-3; D gene ambiguous. The length of the CDR3 is 15 residues. The V and J ends lost 1 base and 5 bases respectively, with 14 bases between them. Germline V lookup: CDR1 SGHRS, CDR2 YFSETQ. Written as DNA, the CDR3 is TGCGCCAGCAGCTTGCGCGGATTGGTAAAAGATACGCAGTATTTT. Translation gives CASSLRGLVKDTQYF.

This clone showed up just once. The rearrangement links TRBV4-2 to TRBJ2-7; 9 bases match TRBD2. V trimming: 4 bases; J trimming: 3 bases; junction bases outside the gene matches: 4. Germline-derived CDR1 and CDR2 are LGHNA and YNFKEQ. The CDR3 is 14 residues long. CDR3 protein: CASSRERGDYEQYF. CDR3 bases: TGTGCCAGCAGCCGGGAGCGGGGGGACTACGAGCAGTACTTC.

This sequence joins TRBV30 and TRBJ2-7, with TRBD2 matching over 13 bases. The CDR3 consists of 18 residues. CDR1 is GTSNPN and CDR2 is SVGIG in the germline V gene (reference sequence). V lost 3 bases to trimming and J lost 6 bases; unmatched junction nucleotides: 17. CDR3 sequence (DNA): TGTGCCTGGAGGAGTAGGGCGGGACTAGCGGGATCCTTTACCGAGCAGTACTTC. Protein: CAWRSRAGLAGSFTEQYF.

The chain recombines TRBV7-6 with TRBJ1-1, with D possibly matching TRBD1 (6 bases). This CDR3 spans 13 amino acids. V lost 3 bases and J 8 bases, leaving 13 bases between the germline ends. The germline gives CDR1 SGHVS, CDR2 FNYEAQ. Written as DNA, the CDR3 is TGTGCCAGCAGCTTGACTGGCGACAGGGAAGCTTTCTTT. Translation gives CASSLTGDREAFF.

The chain is built from TRBV11-1 and TRBJ1-2; a weak D match, TRBD1 (5 bases). This CDR3 comprises 13 residues. With 5 bases removed from V and 1 base from J, the gap between germline ends came to 8 bases. Germline values: CDR1 SGHAT, CDR2 FQDESV (reference sequence). The CDR3 spells CASSLTDNYGYTF. The CDR3 bases are TGTGCCAGCAGCCTGACAGATAACTATGGCTACACCTTC. The variable domain in full, with the rest retrieved from reference TRBV11-1 and TRBJ1-2, is EAEVAQSPRYKITEKSQAVAFWCDPISGHATLYWYRQILGQGPELLVQFQDESVVDDSQLPKDRFSAERLKGVDSTLKIQPAELGDSAMYLCASSLTDNYGYTFGSGTRLTVV.

The rearrangement uses TRBV2 and TRBJ1-2; D is perhaps TRBD1 (6 bases). V was trimmed by 5 bases and J by 4 bases, leaving 17 bases between them. CDR3 length: 15 amino acids. Germline values: CDR1 SNHLY, CDR2 FYNNEI. CDR3 protein: CASSYQWTAAYGYTF. The CDR3 DNA reads TGTGCCAGCAGTTACCAGTGGACAGCAGCCTATGGCTACACCTTC. Using reference TRBV2 and TRBJ1-2 for the parts outside the CDR3, the full variable domain is EPEVTQTPSHQVTQMGQEVILRCVPISNHLYFYWYRQILGQKVEFLVSFYNNEISEKSEIFDDQFSVERPDGSNFTLKIRSTKLEDSAMYFCASSYQWTAAYGYTFGSGTRLTVV.

The chain recombines TRBV5-1 with TRBJ2-5, with a weak D call TRBD2 (5 bases). The V end lost 4 bases, the J end lost 1 base, and 11 bases lay between the germline ends. The CDR3 runs 14 residues. CDR1 and CDR2 from the germline V gene are SGHRS and YFSETQ. The CDR3 sequence is CASSPSSGQETQYF. The CDR3 coding sequence is TGCGCCAGCAGCCCGTCCAGCGGCCAAGAGACCCAGTACTTC.

The chain recombines TRBV11-2 with TRBJ1-2; 10 bases map to TRBD1. From germline, CDR1 is SGHAT and CDR2 FQNNGV. The CDR3 spans 16 residues. V trimming: 1 base; J trimming: 8 bases; junction bases outside the gene matches: 10. The CDR3 reads CASSLVLRQGAIGYTF. Here the CDR3 DNA reads TGTGCCAGCAGCTTAGTATTGAGACAGGGGGCAATCGGCTACACCTTC.